These 11 T cell receptor beta chains were sequenced from one sample in a study of T cell responses to AZD1222 COVID-19 vaccine. Sequenced by immunoSEQ multiplex PCR; TCRdb stores in-frame clones only, minus some. The repertoire consists of around 26,000 clones, with roughly 85% occurring once and the leading ten covering less than 3%. The material sequenced was peripheral blood, taken 28 days after the second AZD1222 dose. The receptors were sampled from an adult who received the AZD1222 COVID-19 vaccine.

V usage is TRBV10-3 and J usage is TRBJ2-3; D might be TRBD2 (6 bases). Germline values: CDR1 ENHRY, CDR2 SYGVKD. V lost 2 bases to trimming and J lost 6 bases, with 9 bases between them. The CDR3 has 13 residues. The CDR3 coding sequence is TGTGCCATCAGTGAGGGGGGGAGGGATACGCAGTATTTT. Translated, it gives CAISEGGRDTQYF.

J is TRBJ2-7 and V is TRBV6-2 or TRBV6-3; TRBD2 aligns across 14 bases. Germline CDR1 and CDR2: MNHEY and SVGEGT. The CDR3 has 17 residues. The trim removed 5 bases at V and 2 bases at J, leaving 8 bases unmatched. In DNA, the CDR3 is TGTGCCAGCAGTCCGACCAGACTAGCGGGGGGGCCCTACGAGCAGTACTTC. Translation gives CASSPTRLAGGPYEQYF.

The V gene is TRBV29-1, the J gene TRBJ1-1; TRBD1 agrees at 9 bases. With 7 bases clipped from V and 5 bases from J, the junction kept 8 bases outside the gene matches. The CDR3 is 13 residues long. Germline V gives CDR1 SQVTM, CDR2 ANQGSEA. The CDR3 here is CSALGQGRTEAFF. In DNA, the CDR3 is TGCAGCGCCCTGGGACAGGGTCGGACTGAAGCTTTCTTT. Variable domain in full (rest from reference TRBV29-1 and TRBJ1-1): SAVISQKPSRDICQRGTSLTIQCQVDSQVTMMFWYRQQPGQSLTLIATANQGSEATYESGFVIDKFPISRPNLTFSTLTVSNMSPEDSSIYLCSALGQGRTEAFFGQGTRLTVV.

The gene calls are TRBV5-4 and TRBJ1-1; 7 nucleotides agree with TRBD1. This CDR3 is 14 amino acids long. J lost 2 bases, V lost 4 bases, and 5 bases had no gene match. Germline V gene lookup returns CDR1 SGHNT and CDR2 YYREEE (reference sequence). The CDR3, as DNA: TGTGCCAGCAGCCAGGGACAGCCTAACACTGAAGCTTTCTTT. Protein sequence: CASSQGQPNTEAFF.

This chain connects TRBV7-6 to TRBJ1-6; D is undetermined. Deletions cut 2 bases from V and 7 bases from J, with 9 bases between. The CDR3 is 14 amino acids. Germline-derived CDR1 and CDR2 are SGHVS and FNYEAQ. CDR3 DNA sequence: TGTGCCAGCAGCTTAATCCCCATCAATTCACCCCTCCACTTT. It is translated as CASSLIPINSPLHF.

This clone has just one count. The rearrangement links TRBV4-3 to TRBJ1-3, with 7 nucleotides matching TRBD1. The CDR3 totals 17 residues. The trim removed 4 bases at V and 0 bases at J, leaving 9 bases unmatched. From germline, CDR1 is LGHNA and CDR2 YSLEER. The CDR3 region is CASSRERGGNSGNTIYF. The CDR3 nucleotides read TGCGCCAGCAGCCGGGAGAGAGGGGGCAACTCTGGAAACACCATATATTTT.

The CDR3 region has the DNA TGCGCCAGCAGGCTAGCGGCGAACACCGGGGAGCTGTTTTTT. The encoded protein is CASRLAANTGELFF. This chain uses TRBV5-1 with TRBJ2-2; 7 nucleotides line up with TRBD2. CDR3 length equals 14 residues. The germline V gene encodes CDR1 SGHRS and CDR2 YFSETQ. With V trimmed by 5 bases and J by 0 bases, 1 base remained unmatched.

The V and J genes are TRBV7-2 and TRBJ1-2, with 7 bases that match TRBD1. CDR1 and CDR2 (germline): SGHTA, FQGNSA. The CDR3 consists of 13 residues. V trimming: 3 bases; J trimming: 6 bases; junction bases outside the gene matches: 4. The CDR3 spells CASSFGGGDGYTF. CDR3 nucleotide sequence: TGTGCCAGCAGCTTTGGAGGGGGCGATGGCTACACCTTC.

The chain carries TRBV6-4 and TRBJ2-1; D uncertain. Germline V CDR1 and CDR2: MRHNA, SNTAGT. The ends were cut back, 8 bases at V and 3 bases at J, with 14 bases in the middle. This CDR3 has 14 amino acids. CDR3 sequence: CASSARIIYNEQFF. The CDR3 DNA sequence: TGTGCCAGCTCCGCTAGGATTATCTACAATGAGCAGTTCTTC.

V gene TRBV13 combines with J gene TRBJ2-6; D uncertain. Per the germline V gene, CDR1 is PRHDT and CDR2 is FYEKMQ (reference sequence). The CDR3 covers 16 residues. V was pared by 0 bases and J by 1 base, with 7 bases between. The CDR3 sequence: CASSLGVRSGANVLTF. For the CDR3, the DNA is TGTGCCAGCAGCTTAGGGGTGAGGTCTGGGGCCAACGTCCTGACTTTC.

The rearrangement joins TRBV5-5 to TRBJ1-4; D ambiguous. CDR1 is SGHKS and CDR2 is YYEKEE in the germline V gene (reference sequence). CDR3 length: 14 amino acids. The V end was cut by 6 bases, the J end by 3 bases, with 12 bases between. CDR3 sequence (DNA): TGTGCCAGCAACTATGGGAGTCCTAATGAAAAACTGTTTTTT. This translates into CASNYGSPNEKLFF.